Following are 25 T cell receptor beta chains from one sample sequenced in a study of cytomegalovirus exposure and HLA in healthy donors. The PCR used 60 Vbeta and 13 Jbeta primers. Here immunoSEQ multiplex PCR was the method, and the copy in TCRdb shows in-frame clones only, minus some. This table has 100,000 to 150,000 clones, approximately 80% appearing once. The sequencing input was PBMCs. These receptors were obtained from a woman aged 40 to 49 in good health and CMV-seropositive.

This sequence joins TRBV7-8 and TRBJ1-3; possible D gene TRBD1, 5 bases. Germline V CDR1 and CDR2: SGHVS, FQNEAQ. This CDR3 is built from 14 residues. V lost 4 bases and J 2 bases, leaving 9 bases between the germline ends. The chain's CDR3 is CASSSQGTGNTIYF. Here the CDR3 DNA reads TGTGCCAGCAGCTCGCAGGGTACTGGAAACACCATATATTTT. Together with reference TRBV7-8 and TRBJ1-3, the CDR3 gives the full variable domain: GAGVSQSPRYKVAKRGQDVALRCDPISGHVSLFWYQQALGQGPEFLTYFQNEAQLDKSGLPSDRFFAERPEGSVSTLKIQRTQQEDSAVYLCASSSQGTGNTIYFGEGSWLTVV.

The V and J genes are TRBV6-4 and TRBJ2-1; 7 bases align to TRBD2. V lost 3 bases to trimming and J lost 0 bases; unmatched junction nucleotides: 2. The CDR3 loop spans 15 amino acids. The germline CDR1 and CDR2 sequences are MRHNA and SNTAGT. The CDR3 sequence: CASSEGGSSYNEQFF. The CDR3 DNA is TGTGCCAGCAGTGAGGGCGGGAGCTCCTACAATGAGCAGTTCTTC.

V gene TRBV5-1 combines with J gene TRBJ2-1; the match to TRBD1 covers 9 bases. Unmatched junction bases numbered 6, after V lost 4 bases and J lost 4 bases. The CDR3 loop spans 15 amino acids. The germline gives CDR1 SGHRS, CDR2 YFSETQ. The CDR3 sequence: CASSPGQGVYNEQFF. The CDR3 DNA is TGCGCCAGCAGCCCGGGACAGGGCGTTTACAATGAGCAGTTCTTC.

The rearrangement joins TRBV4-2 to TRBJ2-3; 14 nucleotides agree with TRBD2. The CDR3 contains 21 residues. The J segment lost 4 bases and the V segment lost 4 bases, leaving 19 bases of the junction unmatched. Germline-derived CDR1 and CDR2 are LGHNA and YNFKEQ. For the CDR3, the DNA is TGTGCCAGCAGCCGACTACCGGGACTAGCGGGAGCCGGGGACACTTCAGATACGCAGTATTTT. It yields the protein CASSRLPGLAGAGDTSDTQYF.

The chain couples TRBV28 to TRBJ1-5, with a possible D match to TRBD1 (6 bases). The CDR3 consists of 16 residues. The germline V gene encodes CDR1 MDHEN and CDR2 SYDVKM. Deletions cut 3 bases from V and 5 bases from J, with 17 bases between. CDR3 sequence (DNA): TGTGCCAGCAGTTTGTTCCAGGGGAAAACGGATCAGCCCCAGCATTTT. As protein: CASSLFQGKTDQPQHF.

J is TRBJ1-5 and V is TRBV6-6; no firm D call. The CDR3 has 14 amino acids. The V end was cut by 6 bases, the J end by 0 bases, with 9 bases between. The germline gives CDR1 MNHNY, CDR2 SVGAGI (reference sequence). This CDR3 reads CASRGVGSNQPQHF. In nucleotides, the CDR3 is TGTGCCAGCAGGGGAGTAGGTAGCAATCAGCCCCAGCATTTT.

Concerning this clone itself: Other DNA sequences in this sample translate to the same CDR3. The chain links TRBV7-7 to TRBJ2-1; D possibly corresponds to TRBD2 (5 bases). V lost 3 bases and J lost 9, with 9 bases in between. Germline V CDR1 and CDR2: SSHAT, FNYEAQ (reference sequence). There are 12 residues in the CDR3. For the CDR3, the DNA is TGTGCCAGCAGCTTGCAAGAGGGTGAGCAGTTCTTC. Its protein product is CASSLQEGEQFF.

This clone has only one observation. In DNA, the CDR3 is TGTGCCAGCGCACCGGGACTAGGGTACAATGAGCAGTTCTTC. Protein product: CASAPGLGYNEQFF. The chain couples TRBV27 to TRBJ2-1, with 8 bases identical to TRBD2. The junction had 7 bases not matched to a gene; V was cut back by 8 bases and J by 4 bases. The CDR3 is 14 amino acids. Germline values: CDR1 MNHEY, CDR2 SMNVEV (reference sequence).

With respect to this clone: Other DNA sequences of this sample code for an identical CDR3. The V gene is TRBV7-2, the J gene TRBJ2-3; TRBD2 is a possible D gene (5 bases). This CDR3 is built from 15 residues. Trimming stripped 7 bases from V and 4 bases from J, with 18 bases between. CDR1 and CDR2 (germline): SGHTA, FQGNSA. In DNA form, the CDR3 reads TGTGCCAGCACCCCCAAGACCAGCGGACCAGATACGCAGTATTTT. Protein: CASTPKTSGPDTQYF. Filled out from reference TRBV7-2 and TRBJ2-3, the complete variable domain reads GAGVSQSPSNKVTEKGKDVELRCDPISGHTALYWYRQSLGQGLEFLIYFQGNSAPDKSGLPSDRFSAERTGGSVSTLTIQRTQQEDSAVYLCASTPKTSGPDTQYFGPGTRLTVL.

This chain joins TRBV9 and TRBJ2-3, with TRBD2 matching over 9 bases. The junction had 14 bases not matched to a gene; V was cut back by 4 bases and J by 2 bases. Germline V CDR1 and CDR2: SGDLS, YYNGEE. The CDR3 length is 18 residues. As DNA, the CDR3 is TGTGCCAGCAGCCTCGAGCTAGCGGGACAAAGCTTCACAGATACGCAGTATTTT. It translates to CASSLELAGQSFTDTQYF.

The V and J genes are TRBV6-5 and TRBJ1-2; the match to TRBD1 covers 9 bases. Germline CDR1 is MNHEY and CDR2 is SVGAGI. The J segment lost 3 bases and the V segment lost 5 bases, leaving 4 bases of the junction unmatched. The CDR3 extends over 14 amino acids. The CDR3 region is CASSETGGDYGYTF. For the CDR3, the DNA is TGTGCCAGCAGTGAAACAGGGGGCGACTATGGCTACACCTTC.

The gene calls are TRBV29-1 and TRBJ2-1, with 7 nucleotides matching TRBD1. Germline V gene lookup returns CDR1 SQVTM and CDR2 ANQGSEA. This CDR3 is built from 13 residues. The J segment lost 7 bases and the V segment lost 4 bases, leaving 7 bases of the junction unmatched. CDR3 coding DNA: TGCAGCGTTGTTAGACAGGGTGGGAATGAGCAGTTCTTC. Its translation: CSVVRQGGNEQFF.

This clone was seen more than once but under ten times. The chain employs TRBV4-1 and TRBJ2-3; 7 positions match TRBD1. The germline CDR1 and CDR2 sequences are MGHRA and YSYEKL. CDR3 length: 17 residues. The V and J ends lost 4 bases and 0 bases, in that order; junction bases with no gene match: 10. CDR3 loop: CASSRTVTGVSTDTQYF. The CDR3, as DNA: TGCGCCAGCAGCCGCACTGTTACAGGGGTGAGCACAGATACGCAGTATTTT.

J is TRBJ2-6 and V is TRBV28, with D perhaps matching TRBD1 (5 bases). This CDR3 is 19 amino acids long. V lost 2 bases and J lost 0, with 17 bases in between. CDR1 is MDHEN, CDR2 SYDVKM, per germline. This CDR3 reads CASSLSGAGPRSGANVLTF. The CDR3 DNA sequence: TGTGCCAGCAGTTTAAGTGGGGCAGGCCCTCGCTCTGGGGCCAACGTCCTGACTTTC.

The V and J genes are TRBV5-4 and TRBJ2-3; 8 bases are a match to TRBD2. V gave up 4 bases and J gave up 3 bases; unmatched junction bases: 7. The CDR3 contains 15 residues. CDR1 SGHNT and CDR2 YYREEE come from the germline V gene (reference sequence). CDR3: CASSPGLVLTDTQYF. The CDR3 DNA reads as TGTGCCAGCAGCCCGGGACTAGTGTTAACAGATACGCAGTATTTT.

V gene TRBV30 combines with J gene TRBJ2-3; tentative D call: TRBD2 (6 bases). CDR1 is GTSNPN and CDR2 is SVGIG in the germline V gene (reference sequence). V shed 3 bases and J shed 5 bases, with 9 bases lying between them. CDR3 size: 12 residues. The chain's CDR3 is CAWSGSGDTQYF. CDR3 coding DNA: TGTGCCTGGAGCGGGAGCGGAGATACGCAGTATTTT.

The rearrangement uses TRBV5-1 and TRBJ2-1; 12 nucleotides match TRBD2. The CDR3 length is 15 residues. J was trimmed by 8 bases and V by 9 bases; bases with no gene match: 12. The germline gives CDR1 SGHRS, CDR2 YFSETQ. The CDR3 region has the DNA TGCGCCACCCGAATGTCTAGCGGGAGGGTGGATGAGCAGTTCTTC. It yields the protein CATRMSSGRVDEQFF. Together with reference TRBV5-1 and TRBJ2-1, the CDR3 gives the full variable domain: KAGVTQTPRYLIKTRGQQVTLSCSPISGHRSVSWYQQTPGQGLQFLFEYFSETQRNKGNFPGRFSGRQFSNSRSEMNVSTLELGDSALYLCATRMSSGRVDEQFFGPGTRLTVL.

V gene TRBV9 combines with J gene TRBJ2-1; the match to TRBD2 covers 10 bases. The V segment lost 4 bases and the J segment 7 bases; nucleotides outside the gene matches: 14. There are 17 residues in the CDR3. Germline V gives CDR1 SGDLS, CDR2 YYNGEE. This chain's CDR3 is CASSLRPLAGVGNEQFF. The CDR3 DNA follows: TGTGCCAGCAGCCTCCGCCCCCTAGCGGGAGTCGGTAATGAGCAGTTCTTC.

The gene calls are TRBV6-1 and TRBJ2-7, with 9 bases aligning to TRBD1. The CDR3 runs 14 residues. V gave up 7 bases and J gave up 5 bases; unmatched junction bases: 9. Germline assignment: CDR1 MNHNS and CDR2 SASEGT. The DNA for the CDR3 is TGTGCCAGCAACAGGGGGCTCCTGACGGACGAGCAGTACTTC. Its translation is CASNRGLLTDEQYF.

CDR3 loop: CASRTGTSAERDEQFF. CDR3 in DNA: TGTGCCAGCAGGACCGGGACTAGCGCAGAGAGGGATGAGCAGTTCTTC. The chain carries TRBV13 and TRBJ2-1; 10 nucleotides line up with TRBD2. Trimming removed 6 bases from V and 8 bases from J; junction bases left unmatched: 13. The CDR3 is made up of 16 amino acids. The V gene's germline CDR1 is PRHDT and CDR2 FYEKMQ (reference sequence).

This clone was seen only a few times. The chain joins TRBV28 to TRBJ1-2; D is unclear. CDR3 length: 12 amino acids. Germline CDR1 is MDHEN and CDR2 is SYDVKM. The ends were cut back, 2 bases at V and 5 bases at J, with 6 bases in the middle. The CDR3 nucleotides are TGTGCCAGCAGTTTAATCAGATATGGCTACACCTTC. Translation gives CASSLIRYGYTF.

The genes are TRBV5-1 and TRBJ2-5; 7 nucleotides align to TRBD1. The closer fit of TRBJ2-7 to the DNA end suggests the J call may be wrong. This CDR3 has 12 amino acids. Germline CDR1 SGHRS, CDR2 YFSETQ. The CDR3 DNA sequence: TGCGCCAGCAGCTTCGACAGGGACGAGCAGTACTTC. Protein product: CASSFDRDEQYF.

Only a few counts were recorded for this clone. Other DNA sequences of this sample code for an identical CDR3. The rearrangement uses TRBV20-1 and TRBJ2-7, with 10 bases identical to TRBD1. Germline V CDR1 and CDR2: DFQATT, SNEGSKA (reference sequence). The CDR3 contains 11 residues. With 5 bases clipped from V and 5 bases from J, the junction kept 0 bases outside the gene matches. The chain's CDR3 is CSADRGHEQYF. CDR3 nucleotide sequence: TGCAGTGCTGACAGGGGGCACGAGCAGTACTTC.

This clone was counted only a few times. The chain employs TRBV5-6 and TRBJ2-5, with TRBD2 matching over 10 bases. V was clipped by 1 base and J by 4 bases; unmatched bases: 10. The CDR3 contains 17 residues. Germline V lookup: CDR1 SGHDT, CDR2 YYEEEE. CDR3 residues: CASSLSLAGGSGETQYF. The CDR3, as DNA: TGTGCCAGCAGCTTGAGTTTAGCGGGAGGCTCAGGAGAGACCCAGTACTTC.

The rearrangement uses TRBV2 and TRBJ2-1, with 13 nucleotides matching TRBD2. The CDR3 is 16 amino acids. The germline V gene encodes CDR1 SNHLY and CDR2 FYNNEI. V was pared by 4 bases and J by 5 bases, with 5 bases of the junction left unmatched. This CDR3 is CASSASGLAGNNEQFF. CDR3 sequence (DNA): TGTGCCAGCAGTGCGTCGGGACTAGCGGGAAACAATGAGCAGTTCTTC.